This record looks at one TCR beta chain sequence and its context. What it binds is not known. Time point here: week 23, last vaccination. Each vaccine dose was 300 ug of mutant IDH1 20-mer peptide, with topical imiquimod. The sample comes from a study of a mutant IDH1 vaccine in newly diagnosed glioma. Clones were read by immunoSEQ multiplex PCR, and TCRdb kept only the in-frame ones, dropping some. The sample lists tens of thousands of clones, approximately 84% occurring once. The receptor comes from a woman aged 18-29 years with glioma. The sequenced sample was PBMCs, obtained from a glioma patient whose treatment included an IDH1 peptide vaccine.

The CDR3 here is CASSYSRNIQYF. CDR3 DNA: TGTGCCAGCAGTTACTCGCGCAACATTCAGTACTTC. V usage is TRBV6-6 and J usage is TRBJ2-4, with D unclear. The CDR3 sequence is 12 residues long. Germline values: CDR1 MNHNY, CDR2 SVGAGI (reference sequence). V lost 0 bases and J 7 bases, leaving 4 bases between the germline ends.